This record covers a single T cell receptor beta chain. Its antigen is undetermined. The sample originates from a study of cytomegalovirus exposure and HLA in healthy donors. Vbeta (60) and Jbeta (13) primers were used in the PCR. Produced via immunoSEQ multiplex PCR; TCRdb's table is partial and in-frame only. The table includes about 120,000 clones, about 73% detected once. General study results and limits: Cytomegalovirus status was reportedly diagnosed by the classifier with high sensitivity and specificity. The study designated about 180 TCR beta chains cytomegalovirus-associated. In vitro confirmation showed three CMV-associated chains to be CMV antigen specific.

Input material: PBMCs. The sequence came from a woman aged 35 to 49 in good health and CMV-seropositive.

CDR3 bases: TGTGCCAGCGGGGGACTAGCGGGGGTCACCGGGGAGCTGTTTTTT. Amino acids: CASGGLAGVTGELFF. V is TRBV7-7 and J is TRBJ2-2; 14 bases agree with TRBD2. CDR3 length: 15 amino acids. J lost 4 bases, V lost 8 bases, and 3 bases had no gene match. Per germline, CDR1 SSHAT and CDR2 FNYEAQ (reference sequence).